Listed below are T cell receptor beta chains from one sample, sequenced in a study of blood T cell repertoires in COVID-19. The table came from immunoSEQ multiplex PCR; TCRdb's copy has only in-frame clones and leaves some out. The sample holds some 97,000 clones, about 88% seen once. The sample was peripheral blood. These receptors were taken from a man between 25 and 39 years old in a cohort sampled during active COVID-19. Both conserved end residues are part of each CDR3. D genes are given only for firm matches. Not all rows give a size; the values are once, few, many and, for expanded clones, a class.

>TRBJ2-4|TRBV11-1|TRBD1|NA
CASSGDRENIQYF
TGTGCCAGCAGCGGGGACAGAGAAAACATTCAGTACTTC
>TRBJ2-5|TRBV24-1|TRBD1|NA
CATSETGVRGETQYF
TGTGCCACCAGTGAAACAGGGGTGAGAGGGGAGACCCAGTACTTC
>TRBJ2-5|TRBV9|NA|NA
CASSVGLGGETQYF
TGTGCCAGCAGCGTAGGTCTGGGGGGAGAGACCCAGTACTTC
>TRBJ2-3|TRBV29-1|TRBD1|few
CSVSPGQAVRYF
TGCAGCGTTTCTCCGGGACAGGCGGTGCGGTATTTT
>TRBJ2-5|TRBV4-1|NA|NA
CASSQETSRETQYF
TGCGCCAGCAGCCAAGAAACTAGCCGCGAGACCCAGTACTTC
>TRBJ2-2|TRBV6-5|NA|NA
CASSYWGGVAGELFF
TGTGCCAGCAGTTACTGGGGCGGGGTGGCCGGGGAGCTGTTTTTT
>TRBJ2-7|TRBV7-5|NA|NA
CVRSSDRLTESYEQYF
TGTGTCAGAAGCTCTGACCGCCTGACAGAGTCCTACGAGCAGTACTTC
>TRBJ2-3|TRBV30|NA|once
CAWTARLADTQYF
TGTGCCTGGACTGCCCGACTAGCAGATACGCAGTATTTT
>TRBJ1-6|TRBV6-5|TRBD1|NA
CASSPGTGGSPLHF
TGTGCCAGCAGTCCGGGGACAGGGGGTTCACCCCTCCACTTT
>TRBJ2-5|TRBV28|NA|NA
CASSPTTGYQETQYF
TGTGCCAGCAGCCCCACCACAGGGTACCAAGAGACCCAGTACTTC
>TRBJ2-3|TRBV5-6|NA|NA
CASSLPGAYTQYF
TGTGCCAGCAGCTTGCCAGGGGCGTATACGCAGTATTTT
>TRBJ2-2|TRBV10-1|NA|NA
CASSEEGDTGELFF
TGCGCCAGCAGTGAAGAGGGGGACACCGGGGAGCTGTTTTTT
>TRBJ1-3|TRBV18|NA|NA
CASSPQDSGSGNTIYF
TGTGCCAGCTCACCCCAGGACAGCGGCTCTGGAAACACCATATATTTT
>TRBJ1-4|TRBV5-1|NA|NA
CASSSGVAGTEKLFF
TGCGCCAGCAGCTCGGGGGTCGCAGGGACGGAAAAACTGTTTTTT
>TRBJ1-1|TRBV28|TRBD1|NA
CASSPADRGNTEAFF
TGTGCCAGCAGTCCGGCGGACAGGGGGAACACTGAAGCTTTCTTT
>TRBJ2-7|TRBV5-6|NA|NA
CASSPIWQGDYEQYF
TGTGCCAGCAGCCCCATCTGGCAGGGTGATTACGAGCAGTACTTC
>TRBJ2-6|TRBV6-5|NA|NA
CASSYQDRAGANVLTF
TGTGCCAGCAGTTACCAGGACAGAGCTGGGGCCAACGTCCTGACTTTC
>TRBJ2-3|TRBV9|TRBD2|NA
CASSVGGLAGLDTQYF
TGTGCCAGCAGCGTAGGGGGACTAGCGGGCTTAGATACGCAGTATTTT
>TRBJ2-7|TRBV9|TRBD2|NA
CASSTTSGGIYEQYF
TGTGCCAGCAGCACCACTAGCGGGGGGATCTACGAGCAGTACTTC
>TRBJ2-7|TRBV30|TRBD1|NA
CAWGDSYEQYF
TGTGCCTGGGGGGACAGCTACGAGCAGTACTTC
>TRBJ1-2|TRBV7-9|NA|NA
CASTYRDISGYTF
TGTGCCAGCACCTACCGGGACATTTCTGGCTACACCTTC
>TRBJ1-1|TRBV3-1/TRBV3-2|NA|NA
CASSPGHQNTEAFF
TGTGCCAGCAGCCCAGGACACCAGAACACTGAAGCTTTCTTT
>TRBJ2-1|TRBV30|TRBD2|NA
CAWSVGLDYNEQFF
TGTGCCTGGAGTGTAGGACTAGACTACAATGAGCAGTTCTTC
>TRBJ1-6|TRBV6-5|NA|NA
CASRDSNSPLHF
TGTGCCAGCAGGGACTCTAATTCACCCCTCCACTTT
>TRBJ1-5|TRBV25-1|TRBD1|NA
CASSPSGTGGAQPQHF
TGTGCCAGCAGTCCTTCCGGGACAGGGGGAGCTCAGCCCCAGCATTTT
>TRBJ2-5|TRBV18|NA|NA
CASSLMGPGVQETQYF
TGTGCCAGCTCACTCATGGGGCCAGGGGTGCAAGAGACCCAGTACTTC
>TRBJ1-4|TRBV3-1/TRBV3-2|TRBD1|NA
CASSARGNEKLFF
TGTGCCAGCAGCGCCAGGGGGAATGAAAAACTGTTTTTT
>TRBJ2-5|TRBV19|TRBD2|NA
CASRRGLAGSLQETQYF
TGTGCCAGTAGGCGAGGACTAGCGGGGTCTCTCCAAGAGACCCAGTACTTC
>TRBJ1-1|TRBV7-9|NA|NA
CASSLLSETEAFF
TGTGCCAGCAGCTTATTGAGTGAGACTGAAGCTTTCTTT
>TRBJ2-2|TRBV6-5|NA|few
CAEALNTGELFF
TGTGCCGAGGCTTTGAACACCGGGGAGCTGTTTTTT
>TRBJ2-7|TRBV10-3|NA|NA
CAISGLGDEQYF
TGTGCCATCAGTGGACTAGGGGACGAGCAGTACTTC
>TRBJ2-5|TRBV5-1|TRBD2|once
CASSLALAGGLETQYF
TGCGCCAGCAGCTTGGCACTAGCGGGGGGTTTAGAGACCCAGTACTTC
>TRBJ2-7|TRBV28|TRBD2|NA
CASTQAGTAISYEQYF
TGTGCCAGCACCCAAGCGGGGACCGCGATCTCCTACGAGCAGTACTTC
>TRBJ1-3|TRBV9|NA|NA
CASSTQSDSSGNTIYF
TGTGCCAGCAGCACACAATCGGACAGCTCTGGAAACACCATATATTTT
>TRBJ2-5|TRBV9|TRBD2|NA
CASSPWGGSAETQYF
TGTGCCAGCAGCCCCTGGGGGGGGAGCGCGGAGACCCAGTACTTC
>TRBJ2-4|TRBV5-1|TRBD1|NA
CASTSGQKNIQYF
TGCGCCAGCACCTCGGGACAGAAAAACATTCAGTACTTC
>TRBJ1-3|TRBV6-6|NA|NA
CASSYGLSGNTIYF
TGTGCCAGCAGTTACGGGCTCTCTGGAAACACCATATATTTT
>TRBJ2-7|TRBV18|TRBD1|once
CASSPMDRAGYEQYF
TGTGCCAGCTCACCAATGGACAGGGCAGGCTACGAGCAGTACTTC
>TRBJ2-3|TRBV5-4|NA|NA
CASSSRLTSTDTQYF
TGTGCCAGCAGTTCCAGGTTAACTAGCACAGATACGCAGTATTTT
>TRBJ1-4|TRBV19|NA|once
CASSIGGGGEKLFF
TGTGCCAGTAGTATTGGAGGGGGGGGCGAAAAACTGTTTTTT
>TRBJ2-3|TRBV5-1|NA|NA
CASSLKLESTDTQYF
TGCGCCAGCAGCTTGAAATTAGAGAGCACAGATACGCAGTATTTT
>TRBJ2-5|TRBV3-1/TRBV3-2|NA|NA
CASNGGGARETQYF
TGTGCCAGCAACGGTGGGGGGGCGCGAGAGACCCAGTACTTC
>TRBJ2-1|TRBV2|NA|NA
CASSESQGGNEQFF
TGTGCCAGCAGTGAATCCCAGGGAGGCAATGAGCAGTTCTTC
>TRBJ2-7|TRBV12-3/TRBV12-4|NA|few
CASSTQLEYEQYF
TGTGCCAGCAGTACTCAATTGGAGTACGAGCAGTACTTC
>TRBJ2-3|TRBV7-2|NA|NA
CASSLAASFIIDTQYF
TGTGCCAGCAGCTTAGCGGCCTCGTTTATTATTGATACGCAGTATTTT
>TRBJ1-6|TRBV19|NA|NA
CASSTAGGVSPLHF
TGTGCCAGTAGTACCGCGGGGGGGGTTTCACCCCTCCACTTT
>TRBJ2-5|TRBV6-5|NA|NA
CASRSGGSWETQYF
TGTGCCAGCAGATCGGGGGGCTCATGGGAGACCCAGTACTTC
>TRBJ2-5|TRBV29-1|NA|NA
CSGGGQQETQYF
TGCAGCGGGGGGGGACAGCAAGAGACCCAGTACTTC
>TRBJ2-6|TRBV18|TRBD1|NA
CASSPRQGTKAGANVLTF
TGTGCCAGCTCACCCCGACAGGGGACGAAGGCTGGGGCCAACGTCCTGACTTTC
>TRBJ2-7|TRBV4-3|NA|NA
CASSQDLRSSSYEQYF
TGCGCCAGCAGCCAAGACCTGCGATCGAGCTCCTACGAGCAGTACTTC
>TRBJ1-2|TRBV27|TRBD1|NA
CASSSSRGPNYGYTF
TGTGCCAGCAGTTCTAGCAGGGGGCCTAACTATGGCTACACCTTC